Here is one T cell receptor (beta chain) with its context. No antigen is known for it. No quality values exist for individual bases; no much larger clone is one base distant. Whole blood was collected in K2EDTA tubes by collaborating institutions according to the institutions' own protocols. For TCRbeta analysis, collaborators shipped samples in one of three forms: frozen whole blood, isolated PBMCs, or DNA extracted from either of those sample types. This specimen comes from a study of blood T cell repertoires in COVID-19 (dated by TCRdb to between 2020 and 2021). Regarding the study in general: Collaborator samples came from the United States, Italy and Spain and covered acute and convalescent phases of COVID-19. The material from the prospective study consisted of cDNA or gDNA derived from T cells, B-cell-depleted T cells, or PBMCs. The dataset comprised deeply sampled blood TCRbeta repertoires from subjects exposed to, actively infected with, or recovered from COVID-19. The repertoires were released in a freely available public database intended as a resource for research on the immune response to SARS-CoV-2. The samples were drawn from the first 160 participants of the ongoing ImmuneRACE study and from under 1,500 subjects provided by 6 global collaborators. A de-identified subject ID, COVID-19 status, age in years and sex were almost always included in the sample metadata. Where available, HLA class I and class II types were obtained from metadata supplied by the sample provider rather than from assay-based typing. General conclusions and limits of the study: The amount of clinical and demographic metadata varied by source and participant and was provided uncurated.

V is pruned by 10 bases and J by 2 bases, leaving 7 bases of the junction without a gene match. Its CDR3 holds 14 amino acids, cysteine through phenylalanine. Here the CDR3 DNA is all that survives: 42 bases in frame from base 1. CDR1 and CDR2, looked up from the germline V gene (reference sequence), are SEHNR and FQNEAQ. TCRbeta CDR3 regions were amplified from genomic DNA by means of the immunoSEQ Assay, a bias-controlled multiplex PCR. Concerning the study's data processing: The number of nucleated cells in each sample was estimated by amplification of reference gene primers within the assay. To quantify the absolute abundance of each unique TCRbeta CDR3 rearrangement, sequence reads were collapsed and filtered. For each sample, productive Simpson clonality was calculated by taking the square root of Simpson's diversity index across productive rearrangements. TCRdb retrieved this table from immuneACCESS and kept in-frame rearrangements only. Not all clones are present; in checked studies, unresolved V genes account for under half, and no reason is known for the remainder. V, J and clone size reflect that table, while D and trimming were determined from the DNA. The sample table contains more than 110,000 clones; only one count was recorded for more than 70% of them. The top ten constitute about 10% of the sample.

Material: peripheral blood. The chain uses TRBV7-9 and TRBJ2-3; TRBD2 matches 9 bases in the middle. This sequence was found in a man aged 45 to 65 with active or convalescent COVID-19. At the DNA level, the sequence is TGTGCCATCATAGCGGGAGCTACCACAGATACGCAGTATTTT. Translated, this gives CAIIAGATTDTQYF.